This is a list of T cell receptor beta chains from one sample in a study of cytomegalovirus exposure and HLA in healthy donors. TCRdb keeps only in-frame clones here, not all; method: immunoSEQ multiplex PCR. This table holds 180,000 or so clones, approximately 90% found once. The sample consisted of PBMCs. These receptors were collected from a woman aged 25 to 39 in good health and CMV-seronegative. The CDR3 runs from the conserved cysteine through the conserved F or W. A D gene is named only where the DNA matches it firmly. Part of the rows lack a size; the others show once, few, many or a class for expanded clones.

D	size	V	J	CDR3	DNA
.	.	TRBV15	TRBJ1-3	CATSRTEDSGNTIYF	TGTGCCACCAGCAGGACCGAGGACTCTGGAAACACCATATATTTT
TRBD2	.	TRBV6-9	TRBJ2-1	CASSYHGGAYNEQFF	TGTGCCAGCAGTTATCACGGGGGGGCCTACAATGAGCAGTTCTTC
.	.	TRBV27	TRBJ1-3	CASSLKFGGAGNTIYF	TGTGCCAGCAGTTTAAAGTTCGGGGGGGCTGGAAACACCATATATTTT
TRBD2	.	TRBV5-1	TRBJ2-1	CASSSGLAANNEQFF	TGCGCCAGCAGCTCGGGACTAGCGGCCAACAATGAGCAGTTCTTC
TRBD1	.	TRBV27	TRBJ1-2	CASSSLTGVFLYGYTF	TGTGCCAGCAGTTCCCTGACAGGGGTGTTTCTGTATGGCTACACCTTC
TRBD1	.	TRBV6-5	TRBJ1-5	CASSPGQGPQPQHF	TGTGCCAGCAGCCCGGGACAGGGGCCTCAGCCCCAGCATTTT
TRBD2	.	TRBV2	TRBJ2-5	CASIRASGYQETQYF	TGTGCCAGCATAAGGGCTAGCGGGTACCAAGAGACCCAGTACTTC
TRBD1	.	TRBV4-3	TRBJ2-1	CASSQLGQGNNEQFF	TGCGCCAGCAGCCAACTGGGACAGGGAAACAATGAGCAGTTCTTC
.	.	TRBV4-3	TRBJ2-7	CASSQERSDSSYEQYF	TGCGCCAGCAGCCAAGAAAGGTCGGACAGTTCCTACGAGCAGTACTTC
.	.	TRBV19	TRBJ1-5	CASSIGGGSNQPQHF	TGTGCCAGTAGTATAGGTGGAGGGAGCAATCAGCCCCAGCATTTT
TRBD1	.	TRBV18	TRBJ2-2	CASSYWTGENTGELFF	TGTGCCAGCTCCTACTGGACAGGAGAGAACACCGGGGAGCTGTTTTTT
TRBD1	.	TRBV6-6	TRBJ2-7	CASSQGTGGSYEQYF	TGTGCCAGCAGTCAGGGGACAGGGGGAAGCTACGAGCAGTACTTC
TRBD1	few	TRBV30	TRBJ1-5	CACLEGQGDQPQHF	TGTGCCTGCCTAGAGGGACAGGGAGATCAGCCCCAGCATTTT
.	.	TRBV6-6	TRBJ1-1	CASSPFRGGAPEAFF	TGTGCCAGCAGCCCTTTTAGGGGGGGGGCCCCTGAAGCTTTCTTT
.	.	TRBV10-2	TRBJ2-1	CASSAGGTVNEQFF	TGCGCCAGCAGTGCAGGCGGGACTGTGAATGAGCAGTTCTTC
TRBD2	once	TRBV5-1	TRBJ2-2	CASRLAVNTGELFF	TGCGCCAGCAGGCTAGCGGTGAACACCGGGGAGCTGTTTTTT
TRBD1	few	TRBV27	TRBJ1-2	CASRDRDRGYDGYTF	TGTGCCAGCAGGGATCGGGACAGGGGATACGATGGCTACACCTTC
.	.	TRBV6-1	TRBJ1-1	CASSALDSLNTEAFF	TGTGCCAGCAGTGCCTTGGACAGCCTGAACACTGAAGCTTTCTTT
TRBD2	.	TRBV4-3	TRBJ2-1	CASSQDLSSGGLNEQFF	TGCGCCAGCAGCCAAGATCTTTCTAGCGGGGGTCTCAATGAGCAGTTCTTC
.	few	TRBV2	TRBJ1-4	CASSDRQKTNEKLFF	TGTGCCAGCAGCGACAGGCAAAAAACTAATGAAAAACTGTTTTTT
.	.	TRBV7-9	TRBJ1-4	CASSRRTDPTNEKLFF	TGTGCCAGCAGCAGGAGGACAGACCCAACTAATGAAAAACTGTTTTTT
.	.	TRBV5-1	TRBJ2-7	CASSSGTTYEQYF	TGCGCCAGCAGCTCCGGGACAACATACGAGCAGTACTTC
.	.	TRBV6-5	TRBJ2-7	CASSYSTMGLSEQYF	TGTGCCAGCAGTTACTCGACTATGGGGTTAAGCGAGCAGTACTTC
TRBD1	.	TRBV6-1	TRBJ1-1	CASSETGGYTEAFF	TGTGCCAGCAGTGAAACAGGGGGCTACACTGAAGCTTTCTTT
.	.	TRBV11-3	TRBJ1-5	CASSFLNSNQPQHF	TGTGCCAGCAGCTTCCTTAATAGCAATCAGCCCCAGCATTTT
TRBD1	.	TRBV27	TRBJ2-1	CASSPGGPAAVLVDEQFF	TGTGCCAGCAGTCCAGGGGGACCCGCGGCCGTGTTGGTGGATGAGCAGTTCTTC
TRBD1	medium-sized	TRBV6-6	TRBJ1-2	CASSWTGNYGYTF	TGTGCCAGCAGTTGGACAGGGAACTATGGCTACACCTTC
.	.	TRBV29-1	TRBJ1-5	CSVGQAGNQPQHF	TGCAGCGTTGGACAGGCGGGCAATCAGCCCCAGCATTTT
.	.	TRBV15	TRBJ1-4	CATSSPSQGNEKLFF	TGTGCCACCAGCAGCCCCAGCCAGGGGAACGAAAAACTGTTTTTT
TRBD2	.	TRBV7-9	TRBJ2-7	CASSLTSAEQYF	TGTGCCAGCAGCCTTACTAGCGCCGAGCAGTACTTC
.	.	TRBV5-1	TRBJ1-1	CASSLGEGGTEAFF	TGCGCCAGCAGCTTGGGTGAGGGTGGGACTGAAGCTTTCTTT
.	few	TRBV10-3	TRBJ1-2	CAITEDSTFGYTF	TGTGCCATCACCGAGGACAGTACTTTCGGCTACACCTTC
TRBD1	few	TRBV4-1	TRBJ1-2	CASSQDDRGRNGYTF	TGCGCCAGCAGCCAAGACGACAGGGGGCGTAATGGCTACACCTTC
.	.	TRBV27	TRBJ1-1	CASSLIGYTEAFF	TGTGCCAGCAGTTTAATCGGGTACACTGAAGCTTTCTTT
TRBD2	.	TRBV6-1	TRBJ2-1	CASSLTSGDYNEQFF	TGTGCCAGCAGTCTGACTAGCGGGGACTACAATGAGCAGTTCTTC
TRBD2	once	TRBV4-1	TRBJ2-3	CASSHPGVAGTTDTQYF	TGCGCCAGCAGCCACCCTGGAGTAGCGGGGACCACAGATACGCAGTATTTT
TRBD2	.	TRBV2	TRBJ2-7	CASRTWGAGIYEQYF	TGTGCCAGCAGGACCTGGGGAGCGGGGATATACGAGCAGTACTTC
.	.	TRBV6-1	TRBJ2-7	CASSALGGRQAYEQYF	TGTGCCAGCAGTGCCCTTGGGGGCAGGCAGGCCTACGAGCAGTACTTC
TRBD1	.	TRBV27	TRBJ2-2	CASGRQGSSTGELFF	TGTGCCAGCGGACGACAGGGGTCGTCGACCGGGGAGCTGTTTTTT
.	.	TRBV2	TRBJ1-1	CASRSSLNTEAFF	TGTGCCAGCAGATCCTCCTTGAACACTGAAGCTTTCTTT
TRBD1	.	TRBV10-3	TRBJ1-4	CAISESYRQGATNEKLFF	TGTGCCATCAGTGAGTCCTACAGACAGGGTGCAACTAATGAAAAACTGTTTTTT
.	.	TRBV5-1	TRBJ1-1	CASSLGTGRLSAEAFF	TGCGCCAGCAGCTTGGGTACAGGCCGGCTATCCGCTGAAGCTTTCTTT
TRBD1	.	TRBV13	TRBJ1-2	CASSALQGRPYGYTF	TGTGCCAGCAGCGCCCTACAGGGGCGGCCCTATGGCTACACCTTC
.	.	TRBV11-2	TRBJ1-5	CASSLDRGQPQHF	TGTGCCAGCAGCTTAGATCGGGGGCAGCCCCAGCATTTT
.	.	TRBV11-2	TRBJ2-6	CASSLRAGPSSGANVLTF	TGTGCCAGCAGCTTACGCGCAGGGCCTAGCTCTGGGGCCAACGTCCTGACTTTC
TRBD2	.	TRBV7-9	TRBJ2-4	CASSLGLAGLLAKNIQYF	TGTGCCAGCAGCTTGGGACTAGCGGGGCTTCTAGCCAAAAACATTCAGTACTTC
.	.	TRBV5-1	TRBJ1-4	CASSLSRNEKLFF	TGCGCCAGCAGCTTGAGTAGAAATGAAAAACTGTTTTTT
.	.	TRBV7-2	TRBJ2-7	CASSTNRFNTYEQYF	TGTGCCAGCAGCACCAACAGGTTTAACACCTACGAGCAGTACTTC
.	.	TRBV10-2	TRBJ2-2	CASRPTGRTGELFF	TGCGCCAGCAGGCCCACAGGACGCACCGGGGAGCTGTTTTTT
.	.	TRBV15	TRBJ1-3	CATSSPRARGNTIYF	TGTGCCACCAGCAGCCCTCGTGCGAGGGGAAACACCATATATTTT
.	.	TRBV4-1	TRBJ2-7	CASLRGTPYEQYF	TGCGCCAGCCTCCGGGGGACTCCCTACGAGCAGTACTTC
TRBD2	.	TRBV6-1	TRBJ2-3	CASRSLSGGADTQYF	TGTGCCAGCAGGAGCCTTAGCGGGGGCGCAGATACGCAGTATTTT
TRBD2	.	TRBV10-2	TRBJ2-7	CASSERGGPYEQYF	TGCGCCAGCAGTGAACGGGGGGGGCCCTACGAGCAGTACTTC
TRBD1	.	TRBV6-1	TRBJ1-6	CASSVDEGANSPLHF	TGTGCCAGCAGTGTGGACGAGGGGGCTAATTCACCCCTCCACTTT
.	.	TRBV19	TRBJ2-7	CASSINDLRGYEQYF	TGTGCCAGTAGTATAAATGACCTACGAGGCTACGAGCAGTACTTC
TRBD1	.	TRBV27	TRBJ1-2	CASSQGQGFGYTF	TGTGCCAGCAGCCAAGGACAGGGGTTTGGCTACACCTTC
.	.	TRBV10-3	TRBJ1-1	CAITTGLYTEAFF	TGTGCCATCACCACAGGGCTATACACTGAAGCTTTCTTT
TRBD1	.	TRBV5-4	TRBJ2-5	CASSLKTGLETQYF	TGTGCCAGCAGCCTAAAGACAGGGCTGGAGACCCAGTACTTC
.	once	TRBV18	TRBJ2-5	CASSSTPGTQYF	TGTGCCAGCTCATCTACCCCCGGGACCCAGTACTTC
.	.	TRBV19	TRBJ2-2	CASTPPGPDGELFF	TGTGCCAGTACCCCCCCAGGGCCCGACGGGGAGCTGTTTTTT